Listed below are T cell receptor beta chains from one sample, sequenced in a study of T-cell reconstitution after alpha-beta-depleted transplantation in children. TCRdb re-derived calls from the PCR reads in MiXCR, one entry per CDR3 protein. Counted here are hundreds of thousands of distinct CDR3 sequences, 9.9% occurring once; the ten biggest clones make up around a tenth. Here the sequenced sample was PBMCs from the stem cell graft donor, taken from the stem cell graft. The receptors come from a human donor who donated a stem cell graft to a child with SCID. Each CDR3 is given with its conserved first and last residue. The order of the fields is clone size, J gene, V gene, CDR3 length, D gene, CDR3 DNA, CDR3 protein. A D gene is named only where the DNA matches it firmly. Clone sizes are given selectively: once, few, many, or a class where the clone is expanded.

>few|TRBJ2-3|TRBV18|15|-
TGTGCCAGCTCACCAAAGCGCTCCGTGGTGGATACGCAGTATTTT
CASSPKRSVVDTQYF
>many|TRBJ2-7|TRBV29-1|10|-
TGCAGCGTGCGGTGGGAGGAGCAGTACTTC
CSVRWEEQYF
>-|TRBJ2-1|TRBV7-9|14|TRBD2
TGTGCCAGCAGCTTAGGTGGGGGGGACAATGAGCAGTTCTTC
CASSLGGGDNEQFF
>-|TRBJ1-1|TRBV27|15|-
TGTGCCAGCAGCCTCGTGGGTTCAGGAAGTGGTGAAGCTTTCTTT
CASSLVGSGSGEAFF
>few|TRBJ2-6|TRBV20-1|15|-
TGCAGTGCTAGTGACACAAGCTCTGGGGCCAACGTCCTGACTTTC
CSASDTSSGANVLTF
>many|TRBJ1-1|TRBV14|16|-
TGTGCCAGCAGCCAAGTAGCAAAAGGGTTGAACACTGAAGCTTTCTTT
CASSQVAKGLNTEAFF
>many|TRBJ2-5|TRBV5-1|16|TRBD2
TGCGCCAGCAGCCGGACGACTAGCGGGGGCGAAGAGACCCAGTACTTC
CASSRTTSGGEETQYF
>few|TRBJ1-4|TRBV7-8|16|-
TGTGCCAGCAGCCCACGCAGGTTCGCAACTAATGAAAAACTGTTTTTT
CASSPRRFATNEKLFF
>-|TRBJ2-5|TRBV18|13|-
TGTGCCAGCTCACCAGGGGTTCTGGAGACCCAGTACTTC
CASSPGVLETQYF
>-|TRBJ2-3|TRBV20-1|12|-
TGCAGTGCTAGGCTGGAGGCAGATACGCAGTATTTT
CSARLEADTQYF
>many|TRBJ2-3|TRBV3-1|12|-
TGTGCCAGCAGCCAATTTGGGACGCGAGAGTATTTT
CASSQFGTREYF
>many|TRBJ2-5|TRBV29-1|13|-
TGCAGCGTTGAAAGGCAGGCGACTGGGACCCAGTACTTC
CSVERQATGTQYF
>many|TRBJ1-4|TRBV7-9|12|-
TGTGCCAGCAGCTTAGACGTGGAAAAACTGTTTTTT
CASSLDVEKLFF
>-|TRBJ2-5|TRBV20-1|17|TRBD2
TGCAGTGCTAGAGGGTTGGGGACTAGCGCATATCAAGAGACCCAGTACTTC
CSARGLGTSAYQETQYF
>few|TRBJ1-2|TRBV6-5|13|-
TGTGCCAGCAGTTACTCGTCAGACTATGGCTACACCTTC
CASSYSSDYGYTF
>few|TRBJ1-1|TRBV18|16|TRBD1
TGTGCCAGCTCAGTCCCGGGACAGGGAAGAGGGACTGAAGCTTTCTTT
CASSVPGQGRGTEAFF
>few|TRBJ2-1|TRBV20-1|14|-
TGCAGTGCTAGAGTATGGAGTTCCTACAATGAGCAGTTCTTC
CSARVWSSYNEQFF